This TCR beta chain was profiled in a study of blood T cells in healthy people across ages. Overall study context: Using template switching, researchers captured about one barcoded beta molecule for each two T cells.

V lost 3 bases and J 0 bases, leaving 12 bases between the germline ends. This CDR3 is 15 amino acids long. In germline, CDR1 is SGHTA, CDR2 FQGNSA. The donors, aged roughly 6 to 100, were healthy Caucasians from Russia. In each sample, at least 6 million PBMCs were isolated. Primed by a sample-barcoded 5' primer and a J-beta primer mix, a second PCR proceeded for 7 to 11 cycles. Each cDNA molecule received a tag from a template-switch adaptor that had 12 random nucleotides. A single record per CDR3 protein comes from TCRdb applying MiXCR to the 5' RACE reads. In the table there are roughly 1,500,000 distinct CDR3 sequences, about 43% of which are singletons.

This chain connects TRBV7-2 to TRBJ2-7, with a tentative D call TRBD2 (6 bases). This receptor was identified in a woman aged 18-29 years in good health. Sequenced sample: blood. CDR3 residues: CASSLVPAGSYEQYF. For the CDR3, the DNA is TGTGCCAGCAGCTTGGTACCAGCGGGCTCCTACGAGCAGTACTTC.